This T cell receptor (beta chain) was retrieved from a study of monozygotic twins with inflammatory bowel disease. From the 5' RACE reads, TCRdb lists one entry per CDR3 protein and no DNA. Its clone listing holds about 450,000 distinct CDR3 sequences. There are 16 residues in the CDR3. Germline lookup yields CDR1 DFQATT and CDR2 SNEGSKA (reference sequence). Material: blood. This rearrangement joins TRBV20-1 to TRBJ2-3; TCRdb's D call of TRBD2 is untestable without DNA. The origin of this receptor is a human donor with ulcerative colitis or Crohn's disease, or a healthy co-twin of an affected twin (not recorded which). The CDR3: CSASSGRPVGTDTQYF.